The clone carrying this T cell receptor beta chain was recorded only once. This sample stems from a study of blood T cell repertoires in COVID-19. Study-wide context: From the United States, Italy and Spain came samples of acute and convalescent COVID-19. The analysed material was cDNA or gDNA that came from T cells, B-cell-depleted T cells, or PBMCs.

Per the original data handling: Reference gene primer amplification gave estimated nucleated cell counts. TCRdb's table, derived via immunoSEQ multiplex PCR, lists solely in-frame clones and lacks some. For V, J and clone size, that table is used; D and trimming come from the DNA. The repertoire has about 240,000 clones, about 80% of them found once; the top ten carry around 9.9%. With 5 bases removed from V and 5 bases from J, the gap between germline ends came to 13 bases. This CDR3 contains 14 residues. CDR1 is SGHAT and CDR2 is FQNNGV in the germline V gene. This clonotype was sampled from a woman aged 80 or over with acute or convalescent COVID-19. The sequenced material came from peripheral blood. The rearrangement joins TRBV11-2 to TRBJ2-1, with D perhaps matching TRBD2 (5 bases). CDR3 in amino acids: CASSPVPADNEQFF. CDR3 sequence (DNA): TGTGCCAGCAGCCCGGTCCCAGCGGACAATGAGCAGTTCTTC.